The clone carrying this T cell receptor (beta chain) was recorded once. The data stem from a study of blood T cell repertoires in COVID-19. Overall study: Some COVID-19 samples were acute and others convalescent; all came from the United States, Italy and Spain.

Original processing notes: Estimation of nucleated cell counts relied on the amplification of reference gene primers. The assay was immunoSEQ multiplex PCR, and TCRdb's table has in-frame clones only and misses some. V and J calls and clone size follow that table, whereas D and trimming were derived from the DNA. The table records roughly 250,000 clones, approximately 91% of them present only once. The CDR3 is made up of 16 amino acids. CDR1 SGDLS and CDR2 YYNGEE come from the germline V gene. Trimming shortened V by 4 bases and J by 3 bases, and 17 bases separated the two germline ends. Participants, 18 to 89 years old, spanned about two dozen US areas. In assigning cohorts, the study relied on participant-reported clinical history.

The specimen was PBMCs or T cells enriched from blood (not recorded which). The clonotype comes from a woman aged 35 to 49 with acute COVID-19. This sequence joins TRBV9 and TRBJ2-1; D unresolved. In DNA form, the CDR3 reads TGTGCCAGCAGCCTAGACGGTAGACTGGACTACAATGAGCAGTTCTTC. Protein sequence: CASSLDGRLDYNEQFF.